This T cell receptor beta chain originates from a study of response to subunit inactivated influenza vaccine. Study-level results: There was a suggestion from the authors that each seasonal influenza vaccination recruits few new T cells.

The CDR3 sequence is 17 residues long. Germline values: CDR1 DFQATT, CDR2 SNEGSKA (reference sequence). The V and J ends lost 6 bases and 7 bases, in that order; junction bases with no gene match: 13. This clonotype came up a few times. Its target is unknown. TCRdb independently ran MiXCR on the RT-PCR reads; one entry per CDR3 protein. The sample consists of over 650,000 distinct CDR3 sequences, roughly 18% of them appearing once. Sequencing was performed on PBMCs from blood, taken 5 days after vaccination. This clonotype was obtained from a man aged 45-60 years who received an inactivated influenza vaccine. The chain recombines TRBV20-1 with TRBJ2-1; 15 nucleotides agree with TRBD2. Here the CDR3 reads CSATDGLAGGLRNEQFF. The CDR3 coding sequence is TGCAGTGCAACCGATGGACTAGCGGGGGGGCTTAGGAATGAGCAGTTCTTC.